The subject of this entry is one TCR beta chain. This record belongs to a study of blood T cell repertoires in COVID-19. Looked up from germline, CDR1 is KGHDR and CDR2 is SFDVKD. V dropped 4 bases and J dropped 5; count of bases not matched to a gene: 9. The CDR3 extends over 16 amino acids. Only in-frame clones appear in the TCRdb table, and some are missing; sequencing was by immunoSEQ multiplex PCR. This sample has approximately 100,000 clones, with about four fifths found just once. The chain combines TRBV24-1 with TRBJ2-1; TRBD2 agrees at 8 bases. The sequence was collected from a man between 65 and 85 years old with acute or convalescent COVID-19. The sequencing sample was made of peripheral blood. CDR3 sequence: CATSEPRSGIDNEQFF. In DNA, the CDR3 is TGTGCCACCAGTGAGCCACGTAGCGGGATCGACAATGAGCAGTTCTTC.